These 27 T cell receptor beta chains came from one sample sequenced in a study of CD8 T cells in Susac syndrome. An input of roughly 0.5 to 1 ug of RNA was subjected to reverse transcription using random hexamers. Using its own MiXCR run on the immunoSEQ multiplex PCR reads, TCRdb lists one record per CDR3 protein. The data show around 150,000 distinct CDR3 sequences, with around 95% seen just once and roughly 0.15% held by the top ten. Sequenced input: CD4+ T cells from PBMCs. These TCRs come from a human donor in good health.

The chain links TRBV7-3 to TRBJ1-5; D unclear. Germline loops: CDR1 SGHTA, CDR2 FQGTGA. The CDR3 has 13 residues. V lost 0 bases, J lost 3 bases, and 3 bases lay in between. The CDR3 bases are TGTGCCAGCAGCTTAACGTACAATCAGCCCCAGCATTTT. Translation: CASSLTYNQPQHF. Complete variable domain (other parts from reference TRBV7-3 and TRBJ1-5): GAGVSQTPSNKVTEKGKYVELRCDPISGHTALYWYRQSLGQGPEFLIYFQGTGAADDSGLPNDRFFAVRPEGSVSTLKIQRTERGDSAVYLCASSLTYNQPQHFGDGTRLSIL.

The chain combines TRBV6-5 with TRBJ1-3; D unresolved. CDR3 length: 13 amino acids. Trimming removed 5 bases from V and 1 base from J, with 6 bases in between. Germline V gene lookup returns CDR1 MNHEY and CDR2 SVGAGI. CDR3 sequence reads: CASSRGSGNTIYF. DNA of the CDR3: TGTGCCAGCAGTCGAGGTTCTGGAAACACCATATATTTT.

V usage is TRBV12-3 or TRBV12-4 and J usage is TRBJ2-6, with a tentative D call TRBD1 (6 bases). The V end was cut by 6 bases, the J end by 1 base, with 10 bases between. The CDR3 is 15 residues long. CDR3 in DNA: TGTGCCAGCAGGATCACAGGGTCTGGGGCCAACGTCCTGACTTTC. Translation gives CASRITGSGANVLTF.

V gene TRBV20-1 combines with J gene TRBJ2-1; possible D gene TRBD2, 7 bases. The CDR3 is 12 amino acids. Germline CDR1 DFQATT, CDR2 SNEGSKA (reference sequence). Trimming cost V 8 bases and J 6 bases, with 14 bases left between them. The CDR3 DNA is TGCAGTAGTAGTAGGGGGGGCAATGAGCAGTTCTTC. The encoded protein is CSSSRGGNEQFF.

Here the CDR3 reads CSVRGGGTDTQYF. The CDR3 coding sequence is TGCAGTGTCCGTGGCGGGGGAACAGATACGCAGTATTTT. The chain recombines TRBV20-1 with TRBJ2-3; TRBD2 matches 7 bases. This CDR3 is built from 13 residues. After removal of 7 bases from V and 3 bases from J, the junction contained 7 bases not matched to a gene. Germline V gene data show CDR1 as DFQATT and CDR2 as SNEGSKA (reference sequence).

This clonotype is a singleton in its sample. J is TRBJ2-7 and V is TRBV27; TRBD1 matches 8 bases. J was trimmed by 6 bases and V by 5 bases; bases with no gene match: 12. The length of the CDR3 is 15 residues. Germline loops: CDR1 MNHEY, CDR2 SMNVEV (reference sequence). DNA of the CDR3: TGTGCCAGCAGTCTATACAGGGGGTATTCCCCCGAGCAGTACTTC. Its protein product is CASSLYRGYSPEQYF.

The rearrangement uses TRBV7-9 and TRBJ2-5, with D perhaps TRBD1 or TRBD2 (5 bases each). Between the trimmed V and J ends, which lost 5 bases and 3 bases, there was a span of 16 bases. The CDR3 spans 15 residues. Germline CDR1 is SEHNR and CDR2 is FQNEAQ (reference sequence). CDR3 loop: CASSLRGPDKETQYF. The CDR3 region has the DNA TGTGCCAGCAGCCTCCGCGGGCCGGACAAAGAGACCCAGTACTTC.

This rearrangement joins TRBV24-1 to TRBJ2-3; D is perhaps TRBD1 (7 bases). Germline V gives CDR1 KGHDR, CDR2 SFDVKD. Trimming stripped 6 bases from V and 2 bases from J, with 11 bases between. The CDR3 consists of 14 residues. The CDR3 spells CATSRGTDTDTQYF. In nucleotides, the CDR3 is TGTGCCACCAGTCGCGGGACAGACACAGATACGCAGTATTTT.

The chain is built from TRBV28 and TRBJ1-2; D perhaps matches TRBD1 (5 bases). The CDR3 runs to 14 residues. The germline CDR1 and CDR2 sequences are MDHEN and SYDVKM. V dropped 5 bases and J dropped 4 bases, with 14 bases sitting between them. CDR3 residues: CASSLRTSFYGYTF. Written as DNA, the CDR3 is TGTGCCAGCAGTCTACGGACATCCTTCTATGGCTACACCTTC.

The chain recombines TRBV29-1 with TRBJ2-5; 7 bases map to TRBD1. CDR1 SQVTM and CDR2 ANQGSEA come from the germline V gene. The CDR3 spans 14 residues. V was clipped by 6 bases and J by 5 bases; unmatched bases: 12. For the CDR3, the DNA is TGCAGCGTCAACATACAGGGGCTGGAGGAGACCCAGTACTTC. Translated, it gives CSVNIQGLEETQYF.

This rearrangement joins TRBV20-1 to TRBJ2-5; D perhaps matches TRBD2 (6 bases). V gave up 2 bases and J gave up 5 bases, with 18 bases separating them. This CDR3 spans 15 amino acids. The germline CDR1 and CDR2 sequences are DFQATT and SNEGSKA (reference sequence). The CDR3 DNA follows: TGCAGTGCTAGAACCATGTGGACGGGACTCGAGACCCAGTACTTC. Its protein is CSARTMWTGLETQYF.

This clonotype came up once. This sequence joins TRBV6-5 and TRBJ2-1; 7 bases are a match to TRBD1. Germline values: CDR1 MNHEY, CDR2 SVGAGI. CDR3 length: 14 residues. The V and J ends lost 5 bases and 8 bases, in that order; junction bases with no gene match: 9. The chain's CDR3 is CASSHGQASDEQFF. CDR3 DNA sequence: TGTGCCAGCAGTCACGGACAGGCGTCCGATGAGCAGTTCTTC.

The gene calls are TRBV20-1 and TRBJ1-5, with 8 nucleotides matching TRBD1. The CDR3 totals 14 residues. Germline V gene lookup returns CDR1 DFQATT and CDR2 SNEGSKA (reference sequence). V lost 5 bases and J lost 3; bases outside the gene matches: 6. CDR3 sequence: CSAPGQVNNQPQHF. The CDR3 nucleotides are TGCAGTGCTCCGGGACAGGTAAACAATCAGCCCCAGCATTTT.

The chain employs TRBV9 and TRBJ2-7; possibly TRBD1 or TRBD2 for D (5 bases each). Trimming shortened V by 0 bases and J by 3 bases, and 13 bases separated the two germline ends. The CDR3 length is 15 residues. Germline assignment: CDR1 SGDLS and CDR2 YYNGEE. This CDR3 reads CASSVGQGEGYEQYF. The CDR3 nucleotides are TGTGCCAGCAGCGTAGGGCAGGGTGAGGGCTACGAGCAGTACTTC.

This clonotype was seen once. The chain has TRBV10-3 and TRBJ2-5; TRBD1 agrees at 7 bases. Germline trimming cut 2 bases from V and 1 base from J; bases unmatched to any gene: 1. This CDR3 has 14 amino acids. Germline CDR1 is ENHRY and CDR2 is SYGVKD. The CDR3 protein is CAISEPGGQETQYF. In DNA, the CDR3 is TGTGCCATCAGTGAGCCAGGGGGCCAAGAGACCCAGTACTTC.

V usage is TRBV7-6 and J usage is TRBJ2-7, with unresolved D. V dropped 1 base and J dropped 6 bases, with 10 bases sitting between them. CDR1 SGHVS and CDR2 FNYEAQ come from the germline V gene. The CDR3 consists of 13 residues. CDR3 nucleotide sequence: TGTGCCAGCAGCTTAGTGTTAGCTGCCGAGCAGTACTTC. This encodes CASSLVLAAEQYF.

The CDR3 DNA follows: TGTGCCAGCAGTTCCCTCTGGACAGGGGGTGGGAGGACCCAGTACTTC. It translates to CASSSLWTGGGRTQYF. J is TRBJ2-5 and V is TRBV6-5, with 10 positions matching TRBD1. The CDR3 length is 16 residues. Looked up from germline, CDR1 is MNHEY and CDR2 is SVGAGI. The V gene end was trimmed by 4 bases and the J gene end by 7 bases; junction bases not matched to a gene: 12.

This chain links TRBV20-1 with TRBJ1-5; D gene ambiguous. V was pared by 3 bases and J by 0 bases, with 9 bases between. This CDR3 spans 14 amino acids. CDR1 and CDR2 from the germline V gene are DFQATT and SNEGSKA (reference sequence). The CDR3 here is CSASSGVSNQPQHF. In DNA, the CDR3 is TGCAGTGCTAGTTCTGGGGTTAGCAATCAGCCCCAGCATTTT.

The rearrangement links TRBV30 to TRBJ2-7; D is possibly TRBD1 or TRBD2 (6 bases each). The CDR3 runs to 17 residues. The V gene lost 0 bases and the J gene lost 2 bases, with 20 bases spanning the gap. Germline V gives CDR1 GTSNPN, CDR2 SVGIG (reference sequence). As DNA, the CDR3 is TGTGCCTGGAGTGTAAGGGATCATGGGGGGCCACCCTACGAGCAGTACTTC. The encoded protein is CAWSVRDHGGPPYEQYF.

This clonotype turned up a few times. CDR3: CASSSGQGGYNEQFF. CDR3 nucleotide sequence: TGTGCCAGCAGTTCGGGACAGGGAGGTTACAATGAGCAGTTCTTC. V usage is TRBV6-2 or TRBV6-3 and J usage is TRBJ2-1; 9 nucleotides align to TRBD1. The length of the CDR3 is 15 residues. J gave up 4 bases and V 4 bases, and 5 bases lay outside the gene matches. Germline values: CDR1 MNHEY, CDR2 SVGEGT.

The chain employs TRBV29-1 and TRBJ2-5; the D gene is possibly TRBD2 (6 bases). Trimming took off 0 bases at V and 4 bases at J, with 6 bases between the two ends. CDR1 and CDR2 (germline): SQVTM, ANQGSEA. There are 12 residues in the CDR3. CDR3 sequence: CSVEDGGETQYF. The CDR3 bases are TGCAGCGTTGAAGACGGGGGAGAGACCCAGTACTTC.

CDR3 sequence: CASSLVLANEQFF. The CDR3 DNA reads TGCGCCAGCAGCTTGGTCCTAGCCAATGAGCAGTTCTTC. V usage is TRBV5-1 and J usage is TRBJ2-1; the D gene is possibly TRBD2 (5 bases). CDR1 and CDR2 (germline): SGHRS, YFSETQ. The V end was cut by 0 bases, the J end by 6 bases, with 7 bases between. The CDR3 is 13 residues long. The variable domain in full, completed from reference TRBV5-1 and TRBJ2-1, reads KAGVTQTPRYLIKTRGQQVTLSCSPISGHRSVSWYQQTPGQGLQFLFEYFSETQRNKGNFPGRFSGRQFSNSRSEMNVSTLELGDSALYLCASSLVLANEQFFGPGTRLTVL.

The DNA of the CDR3 is TGTGCCAGCAGTTGGGGGGCGGAGACCCAGTACTTC. Translated, it gives CASSWGAETQYF. V and J are TRBV28 and TRBJ2-5; D tentatively fits TRBD1 or TRBD2 (6 bases each). Germline V gene lookup returns CDR1 MDHEN and CDR2 SYDVKM. The CDR3 is made up of 12 amino acids. V gave up 4 bases and J gave up 5 bases, with 8 bases separating them. The full variable domain, in which reference TRBV28 and TRBJ2-5 provide the parts outside the CDR3, is DVKVTQSSRYLVKRTGEKVFLECVQDMDHENMFWYRQDPGLGLRLIYFSYDVKMKEKGDIPEGYSVSREKKERFSLILESASTNQTSMYLCASSWGAETQYFGPGTRLLVL.

V gene TRBV2 combines with J gene TRBJ2-1; TRBD1 is a possible D gene (6 bases). The ends were cut back, 7 bases at V and 4 bases at J, with 11 bases in the middle. The CDR3 sequence is 13 residues long. Germline V gives CDR1 SNHLY, CDR2 FYNNEI. Here the CDR3 reads CASTKDRYNEQFF. For the CDR3, the DNA is TGTGCCAGCACCAAGGACAGATACAATGAGCAGTTCTTC.

The J gene is TRBJ2-5, the V gene TRBV20-1; D possibly corresponds to TRBD2 (5 bases). The length of the CDR3 is 14 residues. CDR1 is DFQATT and CDR2 is SNEGSKA in the germline V gene (reference sequence). CDR3 DNA sequence: TGCGGCCCTTTACGAAGCGGTACCCAAGAGACCCAGTACTTC. Protein product: CGPLRSGTQETQYF.

The chain links TRBV5-1 to TRBJ2-2; the match to TRBD2 covers 16 bases. The germline V gene has CDR1 SGHRS and CDR2 YFSETQ. Trimming removed 4 bases from V and 4 bases from J; junction bases left unmatched: 4. The CDR3 consists of 17 residues. Here the CDR3 DNA reads TGCGCCAGCAGCCCCGGGACTAGCGGGGGGGCCACCGGGGAGCTGTTTTTT. It codes for CASSPGTSGGATGELFF. Supplemented by reference TRBV5-1 and TRBJ2-2, the full variable domain reads KAGVTQTPRYLIKTRGQQVTLSCSPISGHRSVSWYQQTPGQGLQFLFEYFSETQRNKGNFPGRFSGRQFSNSRSEMNVSTLELGDSALYLCASSPGTSGGATGELFFGEGSRLTVL.

The rearrangement links TRBV6-6 to TRBJ2-1; the match to TRBD2 covers 8 bases. Per the germline V gene, CDR1 is MNHNY and CDR2 is SVGAGI (reference sequence). J lost 9 bases, V lost 1 base, and 8 bases had no gene match. This CDR3 contains 15 residues. The CDR3 DNA reads as TGTGCCAGCAGTTACTTAACACGGGGGGGCTTTGAGCAGTTCTTC. It specifies CASSYLTRGGFEQFF.